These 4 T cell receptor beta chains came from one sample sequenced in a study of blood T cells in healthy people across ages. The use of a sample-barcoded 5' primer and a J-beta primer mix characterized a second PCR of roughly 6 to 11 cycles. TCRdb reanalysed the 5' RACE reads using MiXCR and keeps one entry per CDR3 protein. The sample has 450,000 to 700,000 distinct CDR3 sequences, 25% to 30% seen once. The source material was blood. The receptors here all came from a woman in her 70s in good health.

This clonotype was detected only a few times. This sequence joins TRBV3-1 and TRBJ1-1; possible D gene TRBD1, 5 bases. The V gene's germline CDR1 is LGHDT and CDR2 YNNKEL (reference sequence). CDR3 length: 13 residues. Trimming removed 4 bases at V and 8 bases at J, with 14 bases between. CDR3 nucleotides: TGTGCCAGCAGCCCTCGCCGGGGGAAGGAAGCTTTCTTT. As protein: CASSPRRGKEAFF.

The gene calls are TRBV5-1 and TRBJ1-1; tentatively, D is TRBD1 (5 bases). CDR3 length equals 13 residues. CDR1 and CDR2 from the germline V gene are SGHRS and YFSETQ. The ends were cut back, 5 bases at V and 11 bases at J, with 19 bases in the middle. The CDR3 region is CASSGQGKFGAFF. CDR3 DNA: TGCGCCAGCAGTGGGCAGGGCAAGTTTGGGGCTTTCTTT.

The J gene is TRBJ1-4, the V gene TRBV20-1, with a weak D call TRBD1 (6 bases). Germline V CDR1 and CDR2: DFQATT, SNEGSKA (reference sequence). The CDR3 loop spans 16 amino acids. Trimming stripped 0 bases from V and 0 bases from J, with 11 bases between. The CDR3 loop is CSARDSRGATNEKLFF. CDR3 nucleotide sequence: TGCAGTGCTAGAGATTCCAGGGGTGCAACTAATGAAAAACTGTTTTTT.

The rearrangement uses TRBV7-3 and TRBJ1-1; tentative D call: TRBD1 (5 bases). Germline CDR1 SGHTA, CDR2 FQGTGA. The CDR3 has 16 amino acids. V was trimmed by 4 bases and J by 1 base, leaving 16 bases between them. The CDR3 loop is CASSSLARDGNTEAFF. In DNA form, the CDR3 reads TGTGCCAGCAGCTCGCTAGCCCGGGACGGGAACACTGAAGCTTTCTTT.